One and the same sample provided the 30 T cell receptor beta chains below, sequenced in a study of blood T cell repertoires in COVID-19. This table comes from immunoSEQ multiplex PCR, and its TCRdb copy is limited to in-frame clones, with some not included. The sample gives around 180,000 clones, 70% to 90% of which show up once; 9.5% to 12% is in the top ten. The specimen sequenced was peripheral blood. These TCRs come from a human donor with active or convalescent COVID-19. The donor label of this sample is uncertain.

The chain recombines TRBV18 with TRBJ2-3, with 8 bases identical to TRBD2. With 6 bases clipped from V and 5 bases from J, the junction kept 7 bases outside the gene matches. The CDR3 is 14 residues long. The germline V gene has CDR1 KGHSH and CDR2 LQKENI. CDR3 sequence (DNA): TGTGCCAGCTCCGTAGCGGGGCGGGGAGATACGCAGTATTTT. This encodes CASSVAGRGDTQYF.

The chain couples TRBV10-3 to TRBJ2-1, with 8 bases matching TRBD2. The ends lost 5 bases at V and 7 bases at J; junction bases unmatched: 7. The CDR3 totals 14 residues. Germline-derived CDR1 and CDR2 are ENHRY and SYGVKD. The CDR3 nucleotides are TGTGCCATCAGTAAACGGGGGGGAGAGAATGAGCAGTTCTTC. It specifies CAISKRGGENEQFF.

The chain couples TRBV5-5 to TRBJ1-5, with TRBD1 as a possible D gene (6 bases). This CDR3 has 13 amino acids. The germline CDR1 and CDR2 sequences are SGHKS and YYEKEE (reference sequence). Trimming removed 4 bases at V and 5 bases at J, with 10 bases between. The CDR3 loop reads CASSRDTYQPQHF. The CDR3 bases are TGTGCCAGCAGCCGGGACACCTATCAGCCCCAGCATTTT.

V gene TRBV9 combines with J gene TRBJ2-1; 9 bases agree with TRBD2. The CDR3 runs to 14 residues. Losses at the gene ends were 5 bases for V and 10 bases for J; bases not matched to a gene: 10. CDR1 and CDR2 from the germline V gene are SGDLS and YYNGEE. CDR3 loop: CASSGPGLASEQFF. DNA for the CDR3: TGTGCCAGCAGTGGACCGGGACTAGCTTCCGAGCAGTTCTTC.

The chain combines TRBV27 with TRBJ1-2; D is unresolved. CDR1 MNHEY and CDR2 SMNVEV come from the germline V gene (reference sequence). The CDR3 extends over 13 amino acids. V was cut by 6 bases and J by 4 bases, with 12 bases left in between. CDR3 region: CASSRSSSYGYTF. The CDR3 nucleotides are TGTGCCAGCAGCCGGAGCTCTTCCTATGGCTACACCTTC.

This clone was observed at least ten times. This chain uses TRBV7-2 with TRBJ2-7; TRBD2 aligns across 7 bases. The CDR3 sequence is 15 residues long. V dropped 2 bases and J dropped 4; count of bases not matched to a gene: 8. Germline V gene data show CDR1 as SGHTA and CDR2 as FQGNSA. This chain's CDR3 is CASSLNQRGTYEQYF. Written as DNA, the CDR3 is TGTGCCAGCAGCTTAAACCAGCGGGGCACTTACGAGCAGTACTTC.

In its sample, this clone was seen a few times. This sequence joins TRBV27 and TRBJ2-1; TRBD2 agrees at 7 bases. The germline gives CDR1 MNHEY, CDR2 SMNVEV (reference sequence). The V and J ends lost 5 bases and 3 bases, in that order; junction bases with no gene match: 4. The length of the CDR3 is 14 residues. The CDR3 nucleotides read TGTGCCAGCAGTAGAGAGCGGGGCTACAATGAGCAGTTCTTC. Translation gives CASSRERGYNEQFF.

The CDR3 sequence is CASSQGYPGGSSSYEQYF. DNA of the CDR3: TGTGCCAGCAGCCAAGGTTACCCAGGCGGGTCGAGCTCCTACGAGCAGTACTTC. The chain combines TRBV3-1 (or the pseudogene TRBV3-2) with TRBJ2-7, with D possibly matching TRBD2 (5 bases). V was trimmed by 1 base and J by 0 bases, leaving 19 bases between them. Germline CDR1 is LGHDT and CDR2 is YNNKEL (reference sequence). This CDR3 has 18 residues.

The chain employs TRBV7-2 and TRBJ2-1; 8 positions match TRBD2. This CDR3 contains 15 residues. CDR1 is SGHTA, CDR2 FQGNSA, per germline. V dropped 4 bases and J dropped 5; count of bases not matched to a gene: 7. CDR3 loop: CASSSQLAENNEQFF. Written as DNA, the CDR3 is TGTGCCAGCAGCTCCCAACTAGCGGAAAACAATGAGCAGTTCTTC.

This chain joins TRBV30 and TRBJ1-4, with TRBD1 identical over 9 bases. The CDR3 is made up of 15 amino acids. Germline values: CDR1 GTSNPN, CDR2 SVGIG (reference sequence). J was trimmed by 5 bases and V by 2 bases; bases with no gene match: 6. The CDR3 loop is CAWSPRTGANEKLFF. For the CDR3, the DNA is TGTGCCTGGAGTCCCCGGACAGGGGCGAATGAAAAACTGTTTTTT.

J is TRBJ2-5 and V is TRBV5-4; no reliable D call. Trimming took off 1 base at V and 0 bases at J, with 4 bases between the two ends. Germline V gene lookup returns CDR1 SGHNT and CDR2 YYREEE (reference sequence). The CDR3 totals 13 residues. The CDR3 loop is CASSLNNQETQYF. As DNA, the CDR3 is TGTGCCAGCAGCTTGAATAACCAAGAGACCCAGTACTTC.

The gene calls are TRBV2 and TRBJ1-3; 8 nucleotides agree with TRBD1. This CDR3 spans 15 amino acids. V lost 5 bases to trimming and J lost 3 bases; unmatched junction nucleotides: 6. Germline V CDR1 and CDR2: SNHLY, FYNNEI. In nucleotides, the CDR3 is TGTGCCAGCAGTAAAACAGGGGGGAGTGGAAACACCATATATTTT. Translation: CASSKTGGSGNTIYF.

This chain joins TRBV2 and TRBJ1-2, with unresolved D. Germline lookup yields CDR1 SNHLY and CDR2 FYNNEI. The V end was cut by 7 bases, the J end by 9 bases, with 21 bases between. The CDR3 runs 14 residues. The CDR3 bases are TGTGCCAGCAAGAAATTCATCCTGGAGGGTAGCTACACCTTC. It codes for CASKKFILEGSYTF.

This clone was seen only once. The rearrangement uses TRBV11-3 and TRBJ2-6, with TRBD1 as a possible D gene (5 bases). CDR1 and CDR2 (germline): SGHNT, YENEEA. The CDR3 loop spans 18 amino acids. V lost 3 bases and J 0 bases, leaving 15 bases between the germline ends. CDR3 residues: CASSFFEQGSSGANVLTF. CDR3 sequence (DNA): TGTGCCAGCAGCTTTTTTGAGCAGGGCAGCTCTGGGGCCAACGTCCTGACTTTC.

The V and J genes are TRBV12-3 or TRBV12-4 and TRBJ2-7; D is possibly TRBD1 (6 bases). The V and J ends lost 7 bases and 3 bases respectively, with 13 bases between them. The CDR3 contains 13 residues. The CDR3 here is CASTGQINYEQYF. The DNA for the CDR3 is TGTGCCAGCACAGGACAGATAAACTACGAGCAGTACTTC.

This clone was found once. The chain has TRBV6-2 or TRBV6-3 and TRBJ2-7; TRBD1 matches 11 bases. The germline gives CDR1 MNHEY, CDR2 SVGEGT. This CDR3 comprises 15 residues. V gave up 4 bases and J gave up 6 bases; unmatched junction bases: 8. The CDR3 sequence is CASSWMRTGGSEQYF. The CDR3 region has the DNA TGTGCCAGCAGTTGGATGAGGACAGGGGGCTCCGAGCAGTACTTC.

V usage is TRBV27 and J usage is TRBJ1-2; 9 bases fit TRBD1. V dropped 2 bases and J dropped 5; count of bases not matched to a gene: 6. The CDR3 covers 15 residues. The germline V gene encodes CDR1 MNHEY and CDR2 SMNVEV (reference sequence). CDR3 amino acids: CASSLTGGLGYGYTF. DNA for the CDR3: TGTGCCAGCAGTTTAACAGGGGGCCTGGGTTATGGCTACACCTTC.

V is TRBV18 and J is TRBJ2-5; D unclear. This CDR3 is 12 amino acids long. CDR1 is KGHSH, CDR2 LQKENI, per germline. V was trimmed by 3 bases and J by 4 bases, leaving 6 bases between them. CDR3 loop: CASSPRSETQYF. Here the CDR3 DNA reads TGTGCCAGCTCACCGAGGTCAGAGACCCAGTACTTC.

By share of the sample, this clone is hyperexpanded. V gene TRBV20-1 combines with J gene TRBJ1-2; 7 nucleotides align to TRBD1. The germline CDR1 and CDR2 sequences are DFQATT and SNEGSKA (reference sequence). The CDR3 contains 11 residues. With V trimmed by 5 bases and J by 6 bases, 3 bases remained unmatched. DNA of the CDR3: TGCAGTGCTCCAGGGGGGAATGGCTACACCTTC. Translated, it gives CSAPGGNGYTF.

J is TRBJ2-1 and V is TRBV18, with 12 nucleotides matching TRBD2. This CDR3 comprises 17 residues. With V trimmed by 0 bases and J by 12 bases, 12 bases remained unmatched. In germline, CDR1 is KGHSH, CDR2 LQKENI. The CDR3 spells CASSPPSATSGSFGQFF. CDR3 nucleotides: TGTGCCAGCTCACCACCGTCAGCGACTAGCGGGAGTTTTGGGCAGTTCTTC. Full variable domain (outside the CDR3, taken from reference TRBV18 and TRBJ2-1): NAGVMQNPRHLVRRRGQEARLRCSPMKGHSHVYWYRQLPEEGLKFMVYLQKENIIDESGMPKERFSAEFPKEGPSILRIQQVVRGDSAAYFCASSPPSATSGSFGQFFGPGTRLTVL.

The chain has TRBV2 and TRBJ2-5; no clear D. The CDR3 runs 13 residues. V lost 2 bases, J lost 2 bases, and 6 bases lay in between. Germline V gene data show CDR1 as SNHLY and CDR2 as FYNNEI. The DNA of the CDR3 is TGTGCCAGCAGTGAACGACAACAAGAGACCCAGTACTTC. Translated, it gives CASSERQQETQYF.

The chain uses TRBV30 and TRBJ2-1; no clear D gene. The CDR3 length is 16 residues. With 0 bases removed from V and 0 bases from J, the gap between germline ends came to 12 bases. The germline V gene has CDR1 GTSNPN and CDR2 SVGIG (reference sequence). CDR3 DNA sequence: TGTGCCTGGAGTGTTCGTGGGCTTAGCTCCTACAATGAGCAGTTCTTC. Encoded protein: CAWSVRGLSSYNEQFF.

The V gene is TRBV28, the J gene TRBJ1-2; D perhaps matches TRBD1 (5 bases). Trimming took 6 bases from V and 3 from J, leaving 17 bases between them. Germline V gene lookup returns CDR1 MDHEN and CDR2 SYDVKM. This CDR3 spans 15 amino acids. CDR3 residues: CASSPPREGYYGYTF. DNA for the CDR3: TGTGCCAGCAGCCCTCCGCGGGAGGGGTACTATGGCTACACCTTC.

This chain joins TRBV7-2 and TRBJ1-4; D might be TRBD1 (6 bases). Germline V gene lookup returns CDR1 SGHTA and CDR2 FQGNSA. The CDR3 runs to 15 residues. Trimming stripped 1 base from V and 5 bases from J, with 11 bases between. This CDR3 reads CASSLGGDKNEKLFF. The DNA of the CDR3 is TGTGCCAGCAGCTTAGGTGGGGACAAGAATGAAAAACTGTTTTTT.

The chain employs TRBV14 and TRBJ2-2; TRBD2 is a possible D gene (6 bases). The CDR3 runs to 14 residues. CDR1 is SGHDN and CDR2 is FVKESK in the germline V gene. V shed 0 bases and J shed 6 bases, with 8 bases lying between them. CDR3 in amino acids: CASSQEWGAGELFF. CDR3 DNA sequence: TGTGCCAGCAGCCAAGAATGGGGGGCCGGGGAGCTGTTTTTT.

CDR3 sequence reads: CASSLASTGELFF. DNA for the CDR3: TGCGCCAGCAGCTTGGCTTCCACCGGGGAGCTGTTTTTT. The V call is TRBV5-1, the J call TRBJ2-2; no definite D call. V was clipped by 0 bases and J by 4 bases, with 4 bases between them. The CDR3 is made up of 13 amino acids. The germline gives CDR1 SGHRS, CDR2 YFSETQ.

The V gene is TRBV7-7, the J gene TRBJ2-3; tentatively, D is TRBD2 (5 bases). Trimming cost V 1 base and J 3 bases, with 11 bases left between them. In germline, CDR1 is SSHAT, CDR2 FNYEAQ (reference sequence). CDR3 length equals 15 residues. The CDR3 sequence is CASSLGAAATDTQYF. The CDR3, as DNA: TGTGCCAGCAGCTTAGGAGCAGCGGCGACAGATACGCAGTATTTT.

The rearrangement joins TRBV9 to TRBJ2-7; perhaps TRBD1 as D (8 bases). Germline values: CDR1 SGDLS, CDR2 YYNGEE. CDR3 length: 14 residues. The germline V and J ends were trimmed by 4 bases and 3 bases, with 14 bases remaining between them. CDR3 protein: CASSPQGEGYEQYF. CDR3 nucleotide sequence: TGTGCCAGCAGCCCACAGGGGGAGGGCTACGAGCAGTACTTC.

V is TRBV5-1 and J is TRBJ1-1, with a weak D call TRBD1 (5 bases). Germline values: CDR1 SGHRS, CDR2 YFSETQ. V shed 3 bases and J shed 4 bases, with 16 bases lying between them. The CDR3 is 15 residues long. The CDR3 DNA is TGCGCCAGCAGCTCCACGGTGGGCAGGGCCACTGAAGCTTTCTTT. This encodes CASSSTVGRATEAFF. The variable domain in full, with the rest retrieved from reference TRBV5-1 and TRBJ1-1, is KAGVTQTPRYLIKTRGQQVTLSCSPISGHRSVSWYQQTPGQGLQFLFEYFSETQRNKGNFPGRFSGRQFSNSRSEMNVSTLELGDSALYLCASSSTVGRATEAFFGQGTRLTVV.

J is TRBJ1-2 and V is TRBV2, with 9 bases that match TRBD1. Germline assignment: CDR1 SNHLY and CDR2 FYNNEI. The CDR3 is 13 residues long. Germline trimming cut 4 bases from V and 6 bases from J; bases unmatched to any gene: 3. The CDR3 DNA sequence: TGTGCCAGCAGTGGACAGGGGGGAGATGGCTACACCTTC. Its protein product is CASSGQGGDGYTF.